Below, 16 T cell receptor beta chains from the same sample are listed, as sequenced in a study of T cell responses to AZD1222 COVID-19 vaccine. The assay was immunoSEQ multiplex PCR, and TCRdb's table has in-frame clones only and misses some. Among some 130,000 clones listed, approximately 85% were seen once. The starting material was peripheral blood, obtained 28 days after the second AZD1222 dose. All receptors derive from an adult who received the AZD1222 COVID-19 vaccine.

The chain has TRBV5-3 and TRBJ1-2, with D hard to call. TRBV5-3 is treated as an ORF (open reading frame) with a function not yet certain. Trimming removed 2 bases at V and 6 bases at J, with 5 bases between. The CDR3 spans 11 residues. Here the CDR3 reads CARSFTNGYTF. The CDR3, as DNA: TGTGCCAGAAGCTTTACGAATGGCTACACCTTC.

The chain carries TRBV6-5 and TRBJ1-4, with a possible D match to TRBD1 (6 bases). The V gene lost 5 bases and the J gene lost 7 bases, with 14 bases spanning the gap. Germline CDR1 MNHEY, CDR2 SVGAGI. The CDR3 runs to 14 residues. The CDR3 here is CASSRGGSGEKLFF. In nucleotides, the CDR3 is TGTGCCAGCAGTAGAGGGGGATCTGGTGAAAAACTGTTTTTT.

The rearrangement joins TRBV12-3 or TRBV12-4 to TRBJ1-1; D gene unclear. Trimming cost V 6 bases and J 5 bases, with 13 bases left between them. There are 13 residues in the CDR3. The CDR3: CASSPEGITEAFF. DNA for the CDR3: TGTGCCAGCAGCCCAGAAGGGATAACTGAAGCTTTCTTT.

The J gene is TRBJ1-5, the V gene TRBV5-6; 7 bases are shared with TRBD1. CDR1 SGHDT and CDR2 YYEEEE come from the germline V gene. Trimming at V came to 4 bases and at J to 4 bases, leaving 5 bases not matched to a gene. CDR3 length: 14 residues. The CDR3 nucleotides read TGTGCCAGCAGCGCGGGACAGATTAATCAGCCCCAGCATTTT. Residues: CASSAGQINQPQHF. Combining the CDR3 with reference TRBV5-6 and TRBJ1-5 gives the whole variable domain DAGVTQSPTHLIKTRGQQVTLRCSPKSGHDTVSWYQQALGQGPQFIFQYYEEEERQRGNFPDRFSGHQFPNYSSELNVNALLLGDSALYLCASSAGQINQPQHFGDGTRLSIL.

The chain combines TRBV11-2 with TRBJ2-7; perhaps TRBD1 as D (5 bases). Germline V gene lookup returns CDR1 SGHAT and CDR2 FQNNGV. The CDR3 is made up of 15 amino acids. V lost 3 bases and J lost 3, with 15 bases in between. CDR3: CASSFGPSQGYEQYF. In nucleotides, the CDR3 is TGTGCCAGCAGCTTCGGTCCCTCTCAGGGCTACGAGCAGTACTTC. The whole variable domain, remainder taken from reference TRBV11-2 and TRBJ2-7, is EAGVAQSPRYKIIEKRQSVAFWCNPISGHATLYWYQQILGQGPKLLIQFQNNGVVDDSQLPKDRFSAERLKGVDSTLKIQPAKLEDSAVYLCASSFGPSQGYEQYFGPGTRLTVT.

This chain joins TRBV3-1 (or the pseudogene TRBV3-2) and TRBJ2-3; 10 bases match TRBD2. Germline CDR1 and CDR2: LGHDT and YNNKEL (reference sequence). J was trimmed by 0 bases and V by 4 bases; bases with no gene match: 4. The CDR3 runs to 16 residues. CDR3 protein: CASSLPAGGSTDTQYF. In DNA form, the CDR3 reads TGTGCCAGCAGCCTCCCAGCGGGGGGGAGCACAGATACGCAGTATTTT.

The chain combines TRBV15 with TRBJ1-2; D unclear. V lost 0 bases, J lost 7 bases, and 9 bases lay in between. Germline assignment: CDR1 LNHNV and CDR2 YYDKDF (reference sequence). The CDR3 length is 13 residues. The CDR3 DNA reads as TGTGCCACCAGCAGAGACCGGTTAGGTGGCTACACCTTC. Its protein product is CATSRDRLGGYTF.

The J gene is TRBJ1-4, the V gene TRBV28, with D possibly matching TRBD1 (5 bases). Per germline, CDR1 MDHEN and CDR2 SYDVKM. This CDR3 is 14 amino acids long. Trimming removed 2 bases at V and 8 bases at J, with 12 bases between. The CDR3 nucleotides are TGTGCCAGCAGTTTAAAGGGACGCCAGGAAAAACTGTTTTTT. Its translation: CASSLKGRQEKLFF. The variable domain in full, with the rest retrieved from reference TRBV28 and TRBJ1-4, is DVKVTQSSRYLVKRTGEKVFLECVQDMDHENMFWYRQDPGLGLRLIYFSYDVKMKEKGDIPEGYSVSREKKERFSLILESASTNQTSMYLCASSLKGRQEKLFFGSGTQLSVL.

A single count supports this clone. The V gene is TRBV29-1, the J gene TRBJ2-1; 7 nucleotides agree with TRBD1. Trimming cost V 5 bases and J 9 bases; bases outside gene matches: 10. The CDR3 spans 13 residues. Germline values: CDR1 SQVTM, CDR2 ANQGSEA. The CDR3 region is CSVRQGLKGEQFF. CDR3 DNA: TGCAGCGTTCGACAGGGCCTAAAGGGTGAGCAGTTCTTC.

J is TRBJ2-1 and V is TRBV30; D unclear. The germline V gene has CDR1 GTSNPN and CDR2 SVGIG (reference sequence). Trimming stripped 2 bases from V and 1 base from J, with 3 bases between. The length of the CDR3 is 12 residues. The chain's CDR3 is CAWSPSYNEQFF. CDR3 bases: TGTGCCTGGAGTCCTTCCTACAATGAGCAGTTCTTC.

The chain couples TRBV19 to TRBJ1-5, with TRBD1 matching 7 bases. The length of the CDR3 is 15 residues. V lost 5 bases and J lost 4; bases outside the gene matches: 8. From germline, CDR1 is LNHDA and CDR2 SQIVND (reference sequence). In DNA form, the CDR3 reads TGTGCCAGTAGTGGTGGACAGGCCTGGAATCAGCCCCAGCATTTT. Its translation: CASSGGQAWNQPQHF.

The rearrangement uses TRBV24-1 and TRBJ1-4; possibly TRBD1 for D (5 bases). V was clipped by 3 bases and J by 4 bases, with 11 bases between them. Germline-derived CDR1 and CDR2 are KGHDR and SFDVKD. The length of the CDR3 is 15 residues. Written as DNA, the CDR3 is TGTGCCACCAGTGATACGAGGGGAAGTAATGAAAAACTGTTTTTT. Residues: CATSDTRGSNEKLFF.

This clone showed up just a few times. The rearrangement uses TRBV5-5 and TRBJ1-1; 9 bases are a match to TRBD1. Trimming cost V 4 bases and J 4 bases; bases outside gene matches: 11. This CDR3 spans 16 amino acids. Germline V gene lookup returns CDR1 SGHKS and CDR2 YYEKEE (reference sequence). The CDR3 coding sequence is TGTGCCAGCAGCCCAGGCACAGGGGGCGAGAGCACTGAAGCTTTCTTT. It encodes CASSPGTGGESTEAFF.

The chain employs TRBV19 and TRBJ1-1, with D unclear. CDR3 length: 14 residues. Germline CDR1 reads LNHDA; CDR2 reads SQIVND (reference sequence). V lost 6 bases, J lost 2 bases, and 13 bases lay in between. In DNA, the CDR3 is TGTGCCAGTAGGGGCGGGCAGGCAAACACTGAAGCTTTCTTT. Translation: CASRGGQANTEAFF.

This chain uses TRBV7-2 with TRBJ1-2; D is ambiguous. Germline V CDR1 and CDR2: SGHTA, FQGNSA. The CDR3 sequence is 12 residues long. V was cut by 3 bases and J by 5 bases, with 7 bases left in between. This CDR3 reads CASSFRKYGYTF. The CDR3 DNA reads as TGTGCCAGCAGCTTCCGGAAATATGGCTACACCTTC.

The rearrangement joins TRBV9 to TRBJ2-5; D is uncertain. Germline-derived CDR1 and CDR2 are SGDLS and YYNGEE. The CDR3 covers 16 residues. V was cut by 3 bases and J by 2 bases, with 17 bases left in between. The CDR3 DNA reads TGTGCCAGCAGCGCAAATCCCGGCGGATCACAAGAGACCCAGTACTTC. Residues: CASSANPGGSQETQYF.